Each of the 13 T cell receptor beta chains below was sequenced from the same sample in a study of T-cell reconstitution after alpha-beta-depleted transplantation in children. TCRbeta library construction was performed incorporating unique molecular identifiers. Using its own MiXCR run on the PCR reads, TCRdb lists one record per CDR3 protein. The data show fewer than 550,000 distinct CDR3 sequences, about an eighth seen once. Here the sequenced sample was PBMCs, mostly from graft donor cells, taken 180 days after TCRalphabeta/CD19-depleted stem cell transplant. The receptor set was obtained from a female patient aged 2-10 years who had a stem cell transplant for aplastic anemia, so the T cells may come from the graft donor.

There are a few counts of this clonotype. The gene calls are TRBV28 and TRBJ2-7, with D maybe TRBD1 (7 bases). Per the germline V gene, CDR1 is MDHEN and CDR2 is SYDVKM. V lost 0 bases and J 4 bases, leaving 16 bases between the germline ends. CDR3 size: 16 residues. CDR3: CASSLCGGGVRYEQYF. DNA for the CDR3: TGTGCCAGCAGTTTATGCGGAGGGGGCGTGCGATACGAGCAGTACTTC. The full variable domain, rest sourced from reference TRBV28 and TRBJ2-7, is DVKVTQSSRYLVKRTGEKVFLECVQDMDHENMFWYRQDPGLGLRLIYFSYDVKMKEKGDIPEGYSVSREKKERFSLILESASTNQTSMYLCASSLCGGGVRYEQYFGPGTRLTVT.

V is TRBV7-3 and J is TRBJ2-1, with 9 nucleotides matching TRBD1. Germline V gene lookup returns CDR1 SGHTA and CDR2 FQGTGA. With V trimmed by 0 bases and J by 4 bases, 4 bases remained unmatched. CDR3 length: 16 residues. In DNA form, the CDR3 reads TGTGCCAGCAGCTTAACTGGGACAGGGCTATACAATGAGCAGTTCTTC. It translates to CASSLTGTGLYNEQFF.

The chain uses TRBV4-1 and TRBJ2-3, with D possibly TRBD1 on 6 matching bases. Trimming took off 1 base at V and 4 bases at J, with 15 bases between the two ends. The germline gives CDR1 MGHRA, CDR2 YSYEKL. The CDR3 extends over 16 amino acids. In DNA form, the CDR3 reads TGCGCCAGCAGCCAAGGTAACATGGCAGGGGCAGATACGCAGTATTTT. Translated, it gives CASSQGNMAGADTQYF.

The V call is TRBV19, the J call TRBJ1-2; weak D call: TRBD1 (5 bases). The CDR3 is made up of 13 amino acids. Deletions cut 6 bases from V and 4 bases from J, with 12 bases between. CDR1 is LNHDA, CDR2 SQIVND, per germline (reference sequence). CDR3 amino acids: CASRGRLIYGYTF. CDR3 coding DNA: TGTGCCAGTAGGGGACGGCTAATCTATGGCTACACCTTC.

This clonotype was counted between two and nine times. The V gene is TRBV20-1, the J gene TRBJ1-5; 9 positions agree with TRBD1. This CDR3 has 15 residues. Germline CDR1 DFQATT, CDR2 SNEGSKA (reference sequence). V was clipped by 3 bases and J by 5 bases; unmatched bases: 8. In nucleotides, the CDR3 is TGCAGTGCTAGGAGGACAGGGGACTACTATCAGCCCCAGCATTTT. Its protein product is CSARRTGDYYQPQHF.

The V and J genes are TRBV18 and TRBJ2-7; TRBD1 matches 9 bases. The CDR3 runs 20 residues. V dropped 2 bases and J dropped 3; count of bases not matched to a gene: 20. Looked up from germline, CDR1 is KGHSH and CDR2 is LQKENI. CDR3 nucleotides: TGTGCCAGCTCACCAGAGACCGGGACAGGGAACCCTTGGGTGATCTACGAGCAGTACGTC. Protein product: CASSPETGTGNPWVIYEQYV.

At least ten counts were recorded for this clonotype. The V and J genes are TRBV27 and TRBJ2-3; D perhaps matches TRBD1 (6 bases). Per germline, CDR1 MNHEY and CDR2 SMNVEV (reference sequence). Trimming removed 5 bases from V and 4 bases from J, with 7 bases in between. The CDR3 consists of 12 residues. Here the CDR3 DNA reads TGTGCCAGCAGTCAGGGGCCAGATACGCAGTATTTT. Its protein is CASSQGPDTQYF.

This clonotype occurred a few times. J is TRBJ2-1 and V is TRBV7-2, with D maybe TRBD2 (5 bases). This CDR3 comprises 14 residues. Germline V lookup: CDR1 SGHTA, CDR2 FQGNSA. V lost 6 bases to trimming and J lost 5 bases, with 14 bases between them. The DNA of the CDR3 is TGTGCCAGCAGGTTTGGTAGCGCCCACAATGAGCAGTTCTTC. It codes for CASRFGSAHNEQFF.

The V gene is TRBV25-1, the J gene TRBJ2-1; TRBD1 aligns across 10 bases. The CDR3 sequence is 16 residues long. J gave up 8 bases and V 3 bases, and 10 bases lay outside the gene matches. The V gene's germline CDR1 is MGHDK and CDR2 SYGVNS. CDR3 sequence (DNA): TGTGCCAGCAGTGACACCGGGACAGGGGCCCCCGATGAGCAGTTCTTC. Translation: CASSDTGTGAPDEQFF.

The sample holds a few counts of this clonotype. This chain uses TRBV25-1 with TRBJ2-2; 7 positions agree with TRBD2. J lost 5 bases, V lost 2 bases, and 5 bases had no gene match. CDR1 is MGHDK, CDR2 SYGVNS, per germline. The CDR3 sequence is 15 residues long. This chain's CDR3 is CASSEGGRGTGELFF. The CDR3 nucleotides read TGTGCCAGCAGTGAAGGCGGGAGAGGGACCGGGGAGCTGTTTTTT.

The rearrangement joins TRBV12-5 to TRBJ2-1; TRBD1 is a possible D gene (5 bases). CDR1 and CDR2 from the germline V gene are LGHNT and FRNRAP. This CDR3 contains 15 residues. V was cut by 0 bases and J by 7 bases, with 13 bases left in between. CDR3 amino acids: CASGLVTAGWNEQFF. Here the CDR3 DNA reads TGTGCTAGTGGTTTGGTAACTGCAGGGTGGAATGAGCAGTTCTTC.

This chain connects TRBV24-1 to TRBJ2-1, with 7 bases lining up with TRBD1. Germline V gives CDR1 KGHDR, CDR2 SFDVKD. V shed 5 bases and J 0 bases; nucleotides not matched to a gene: 6. This CDR3 region has 16 residues. The CDR3 spells CATSGGQVGSYNEQFF. The CDR3, as DNA: TGTGCCACCAGTGGCGGACAGGTGGGCTCCTACAATGAGCAGTTCTTC.

CDR3 in amino acids: CASSPGTFGELFF. As DNA, the CDR3 is TGTGCCAGCAGCCCAGGGACTTTCGGGGAGCTGTTTTTT. The chain carries TRBV3-1 and TRBJ2-2, with D tentatively TRBD2 (6 bases). Trimming took off 4 bases at V and 7 bases at J, with 10 bases between the two ends. This CDR3 has 13 amino acids. CDR1 and CDR2 from the germline V gene are LGHDT and YNNKEL (reference sequence).